A selection of T cell receptor beta chains follows, all from one sample in a study of shared clonotypes between healthy human individuals. TCRdb's copy holds only in-frame clones and misses some; the assay was immunoSEQ multiplex PCR. The data hold roughly 770,000 clones, with just over 95% observed a single time. Source material: naive CD8+ T cells sorted from blood. The receptors originated from a man younger than 40 in good health. Both conserved end residues are part of each CDR3. A D gene is named only where the DNA matches it firmly. Expanded clones are given a class, and other clones once, few, many or no size at all.

CASSLGQGDPYEQYF,TGTGCCAGCAGCTTAGGACAGGGGGACCCCTACGAGCAGTACTTC,TRBD1,TRBV11-2,NA,TRBJ2-7
CASSFRQGNYYEQYF,TGTGCCAGCAGCTTTCGACAGGGCAATTACTACGAGCAGTACTTC,TRBD1,TRBV9,NA,TRBJ2-7
CATSARDMTLGGELFF,TGTGCCACCAGCGCACGGGACATGACTCTTGGCGGGGAGCTGTTTTTT,NA,TRBV15,few,TRBJ2-2
CASSQARTGPGDEQYF,TGCGCCAGCAGCCAAGCTCGGACAGGCCCGGGGGACGAGCAGTACTTC,NA,TRBV4-1,NA,TRBJ2-7
CASSLKLEQYF,TGTGCCAGCAGTTTAAAGCTGGAGCAGTACTTC,NA,TRBV27,NA,TRBJ2-7
CASKRTGGAAEAFF,TGTGCCAGCAAAAGGACAGGGGGAGCCGCTGAAGCTTTCTTT,TRBD1,TRBV28,NA,TRBJ1-1
CASSPRGATRTDTQYF,TGTGCCAGCAGCCCCAGGGGCGCCACACGCACAGATACGCAGTATTTT,NA,TRBV5-5,NA,TRBJ2-3
CSVEGGRSYNEQFF,TGCAGCGTTGAAGGCGGGAGGTCCTACAATGAGCAGTTCTTC,TRBD2,TRBV29-1,NA,TRBJ2-1
CASSFPTGEETQYF,TGTGCCAGCAGCTTCCCCACAGGAGAAGAGACCCAGTACTTC,NA,TRBV5-4,NA,TRBJ2-5
CASRGVASGRTSYEQYF,TGTGCCTCACGCGGAGTGGCTAGCGGGAGGACCTCCTACGAGCAGTACTTC,TRBD2,TRBV10-3,NA,TRBJ2-7
CSATGDQPQHF,TGCAGTGCTACGGGGGATCAGCCCCAGCATTTT,NA,TRBV20-1,NA,TRBJ1-5
CASSSTSGRADTQYF,TGTGCCAGCAGCTCGACTAGCGGGAGGGCAGATACGCAGTATTTT,TRBD2,TRBV6-6,NA,TRBJ2-3
CASVDRPKSWGQDTQYF,TGTGCCAGCGTCGACAGGCCGAAATCGTGGGGACAAGATACGCAGTATTTT,NA,TRBV28,NA,TRBJ2-3
CASSLDRQYNQPQHF,TGTGCCAGCAGCCTAGACCGCCAGTACAATCAGCCCCAGCATTTT,NA,TRBV7-2,NA,TRBJ1-5
CASRRTADGYTF,TGCGCCAGCAGGCGGACCGCTGATGGCTACACCTTC,NA,TRBV5-1,NA,TRBJ1-2
CASSQEVPSDMNTEAFF,TGTGCCAGCAGCCAAGAAGTCCCCAGCGACATGAACACTGAAGCTTTCTTT,NA,TRBV14,NA,TRBJ1-1
CASSLGGVEYF,TGTGCCAGCAGCTTAGGGGGGGTAGAGTACTTC,NA,TRBV7-7,NA,TRBJ2-7
CASSYLAGGLSEQFF,TGTGCCAGTAGTTACTTGGCGGGAGGGTTGAGTGAGCAGTTCTTC,TRBD2,TRBV19,NA,TRBJ2-1